The rows below give T cell receptor beta chains drawn from one sample of a study of Ad26.COV2.S vaccination and SARS-CoV-2 variants. This table comes from immunoSEQ multiplex PCR, and its TCRdb copy is limited to in-frame clones, with some not included. The repertoire consists of 300,000 to 400,000 clones, with approximately 86% occurring once and the leading ten covering over 8.5%. The specimen comprised peripheral blood, sampled in a trial of Ad26.COV2.S vaccine versus placebo. The receptors come from a person aged 18-65 years who received the Ad26.COV2.S COVID-19 vaccine or a placebo. The CDR3 runs from the conserved cysteine through the conserved F or W. The D gene is left open where the match is weak. Size values are once, few and many counts, or a class for expanded clones, and some rows have none.

d_gene: .; abundance: .; v_gene: TRBV5-1; j_gene: TRBJ2-5; CDR3nt: TGCGCCAGCACAAAAAGGGAGACCCAGTACTTC; CDR3aa: CASTKRETQYF
d_gene: .; abundance: .; v_gene: TRBV4-1; j_gene: TRBJ1-2; CDR3nt: TGCGCCAGCAGCCAAGTTGGACTTAGTGGCTACACCTTC; CDR3aa: CASSQVGLSGYTF
d_gene: TRBD2; abundance: .; v_gene: TRBV7-9; j_gene: TRBJ2-7; CDR3nt: TGTGCCAGCGGGAAATCGGGGGGGCGGAACGAGCAGTACTTC; CDR3aa: CASGKSGGRNEQYF
d_gene: .; abundance: .; v_gene: TRBV28; j_gene: TRBJ2-7; CDR3nt: TGTGCCAGCAGTTTATTGGCGGGGTCCTACGAGCAGTACTTC; CDR3aa: CASSLLAGSYEQYF
d_gene: TRBD1; abundance: once; v_gene: TRBV7-2; j_gene: TRBJ2-5; CDR3nt: TGTGCCAGCAGCCCAAACCAGGGGGTGGAAGAGACCCAGTACTTC; CDR3aa: CASSPNQGVEETQYF
d_gene: TRBD1; abundance: .; v_gene: TRBV3-1/TRBV3-2; j_gene: TRBJ1-6; CDR3nt: TGTGCCAGCAGCGGGGACAGAGGGTCACCCCTCCACTTT; CDR3aa: CASSGDRGSPLHF
d_gene: .; abundance: .; v_gene: TRBV11-3; j_gene: TRBJ1-3; CDR3nt: TGTGCCAGCAGACCAAAGCCAGGGACCACTGGAAACACCATATATTTT; CDR3aa: CASRPKPGTTGNTIYF
d_gene: .; abundance: .; v_gene: TRBV18; j_gene: TRBJ1-2; CDR3nt: TGTGCCAGCTCACCTAAGACAGATTACTATGGCTACACCTTC; CDR3aa: CASSPKTDYYGYTF
d_gene: .; abundance: .; v_gene: TRBV7-2; j_gene: TRBJ2-5; CDR3nt: TGTGCCAGCAGCTTAGACCGGATCCAGTACTTC; CDR3aa: CASSLDRIQYF
d_gene: .; abundance: .; v_gene: TRBV5-1; j_gene: TRBJ2-5; CDR3nt: TGCGCCAGCAGCTTGGAGTACCAAGAGACCCAGTACTTC; CDR3aa: CASSLEYQETQYF
d_gene: TRBD2; abundance: .; v_gene: TRBV27; j_gene: TRBJ2-7; CDR3nt: TGTGCCAGCAGCCGGACTAGCGCAGCCTACGAGCAGTACTTC; CDR3aa: CASSRTSAAYEQYF
d_gene: .; abundance: .; v_gene: TRBV11-3; j_gene: TRBJ1-2; CDR3nt: TGTGCCAGCAGCCCGGGGGTGGGGGATGACTATGGCTACACCTTC; CDR3aa: CASSPGVGDDYGYTF
d_gene: .; abundance: .; v_gene: TRBV24-1; j_gene: TRBJ2-5; CDR3nt: TGTGCCACCAACGGACAAGGGGAAGAGACCCAGTACTTC; CDR3aa: CATNGQGEETQYF
d_gene: .; abundance: .; v_gene: TRBV7-2; j_gene: TRBJ1-5; CDR3nt: TGTGCCAGCAGCTTAGAGGTACGGCAAGACCGGCATTTT; CDR3aa: CASSLEVRQDRHF